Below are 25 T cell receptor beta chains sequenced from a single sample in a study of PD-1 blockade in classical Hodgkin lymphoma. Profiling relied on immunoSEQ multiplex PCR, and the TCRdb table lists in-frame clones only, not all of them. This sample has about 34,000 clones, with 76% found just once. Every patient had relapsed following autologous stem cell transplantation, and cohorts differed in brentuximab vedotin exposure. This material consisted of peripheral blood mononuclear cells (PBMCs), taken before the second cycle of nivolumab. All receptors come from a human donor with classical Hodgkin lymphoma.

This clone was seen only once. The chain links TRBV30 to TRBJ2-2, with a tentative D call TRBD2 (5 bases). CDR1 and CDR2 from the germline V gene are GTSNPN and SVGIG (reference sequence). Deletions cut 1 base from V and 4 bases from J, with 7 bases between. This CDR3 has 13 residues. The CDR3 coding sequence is TGTGCCTGGAGTGCGCGGGCCACCGGGGAGCTGTTTTTT. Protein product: CAWSARATGELFF.

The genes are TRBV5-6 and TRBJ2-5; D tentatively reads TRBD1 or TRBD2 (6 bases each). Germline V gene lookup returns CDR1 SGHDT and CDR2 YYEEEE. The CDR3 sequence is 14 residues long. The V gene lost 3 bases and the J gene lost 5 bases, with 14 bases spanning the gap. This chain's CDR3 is CASSYGGGSETQYF. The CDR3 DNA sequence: TGTGCCAGCAGCTATGGAGGGGGGTCCGAGACCCAGTACTTC.

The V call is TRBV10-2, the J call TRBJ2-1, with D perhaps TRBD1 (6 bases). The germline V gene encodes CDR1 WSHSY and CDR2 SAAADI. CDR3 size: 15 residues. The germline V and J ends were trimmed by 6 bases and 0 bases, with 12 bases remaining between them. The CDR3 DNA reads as TGCGCCAGCAGATCACAGGGCCACTCCTACAATGAGCAGTTCTTC. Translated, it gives CASRSQGHSYNEQFF.

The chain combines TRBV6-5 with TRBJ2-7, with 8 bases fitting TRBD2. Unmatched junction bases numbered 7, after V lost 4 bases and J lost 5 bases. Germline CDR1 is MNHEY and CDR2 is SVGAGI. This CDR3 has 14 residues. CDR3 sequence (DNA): TGTGCCAGCAGTTTCACGGGGGGGCCGGACGAGCAGTACTTC. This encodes CASSFTGGPDEQYF.

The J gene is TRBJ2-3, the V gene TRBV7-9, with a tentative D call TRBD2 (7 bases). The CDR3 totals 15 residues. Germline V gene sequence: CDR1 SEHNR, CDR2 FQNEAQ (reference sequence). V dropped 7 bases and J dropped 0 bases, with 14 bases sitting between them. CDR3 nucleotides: TGTGCCAGCACCCCGCGGGGGCTTAGCACAGATACGCAGTATTTT. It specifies CASTPRGLSTDTQYF. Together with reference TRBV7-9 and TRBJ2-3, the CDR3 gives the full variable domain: DTGVSQNPRHKITKRGQNVTFRCDPISEHNRLYWYRQTLGQGPEFLTYFQNEAQLEKSRLLSDRFSAERPKGSFSTLEIQRTEQGDSAMYLCASTPRGLSTDTQYFGPGTRLTVL.

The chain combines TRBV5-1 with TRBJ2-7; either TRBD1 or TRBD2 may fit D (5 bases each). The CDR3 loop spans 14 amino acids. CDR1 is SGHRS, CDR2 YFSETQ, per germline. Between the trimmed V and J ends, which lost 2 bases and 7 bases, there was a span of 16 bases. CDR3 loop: CASSLAGARLEQYF. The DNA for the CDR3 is TGCGCCAGCAGCTTAGCCGGGGCCCGACTGGAGCAGTACTTC.

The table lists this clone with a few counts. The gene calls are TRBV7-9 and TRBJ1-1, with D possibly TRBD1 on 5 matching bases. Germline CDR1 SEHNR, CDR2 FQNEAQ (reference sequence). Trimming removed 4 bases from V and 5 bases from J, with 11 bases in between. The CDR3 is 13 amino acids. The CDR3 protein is CASSSGTFTEAFF. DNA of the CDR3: TGTGCCAGCAGCTCCGGGACCTTTACTGAAGCTTTCTTT.

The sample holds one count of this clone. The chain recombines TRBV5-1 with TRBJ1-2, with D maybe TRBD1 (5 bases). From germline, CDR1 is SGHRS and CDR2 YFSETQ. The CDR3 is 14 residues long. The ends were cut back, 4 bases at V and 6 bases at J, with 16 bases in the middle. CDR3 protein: CASSPTGRDDGYTF. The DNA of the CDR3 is TGCGCCAGCAGCCCTACAGGCAGGGACGATGGCTACACCTTC.

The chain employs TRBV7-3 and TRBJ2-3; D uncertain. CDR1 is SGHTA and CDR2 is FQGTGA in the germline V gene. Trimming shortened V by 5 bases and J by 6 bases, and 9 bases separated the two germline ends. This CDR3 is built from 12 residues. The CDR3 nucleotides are TGTGCCAGCAGCACCACCGGGGATACGCAGTATTTT. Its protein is CASSTTGDTQYF.

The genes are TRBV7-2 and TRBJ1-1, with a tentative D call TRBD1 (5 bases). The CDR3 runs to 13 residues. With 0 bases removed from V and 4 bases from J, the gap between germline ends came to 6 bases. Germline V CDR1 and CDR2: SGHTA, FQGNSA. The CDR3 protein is CASSLAGATEAFF. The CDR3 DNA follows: TGTGCCAGCAGCTTAGCCGGGGCCACTGAAGCTTTCTTT.

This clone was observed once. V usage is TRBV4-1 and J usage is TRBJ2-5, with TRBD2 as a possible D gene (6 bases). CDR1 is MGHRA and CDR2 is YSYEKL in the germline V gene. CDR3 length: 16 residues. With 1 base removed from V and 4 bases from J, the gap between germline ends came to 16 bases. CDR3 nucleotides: TGCGCCAGCAGCCAAGGGGGCGGGGCCTCCCCAGAGACCCAGTACTTC. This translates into CASSQGGGASPETQYF.

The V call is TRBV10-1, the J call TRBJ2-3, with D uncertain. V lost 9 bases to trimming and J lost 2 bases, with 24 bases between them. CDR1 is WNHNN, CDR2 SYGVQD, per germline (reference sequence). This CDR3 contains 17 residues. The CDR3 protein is CARSLPTPSPFTDTQYF. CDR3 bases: TGCGCCAGATCCCTCCCAACCCCATCACCCTTCACAGATACGCAGTATTTT.

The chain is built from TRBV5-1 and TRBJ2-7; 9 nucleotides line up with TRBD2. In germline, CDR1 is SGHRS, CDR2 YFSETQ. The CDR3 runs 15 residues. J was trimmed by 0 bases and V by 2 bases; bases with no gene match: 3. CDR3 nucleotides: TGCGCCAGCAGCTTCCTAGCGGGGAACTCCTACGAGCAGTACTTC. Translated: CASSFLAGNSYEQYF.

CDR3 protein: CASSPHEGGGYTF. The CDR3 nucleotides read TGTGCCAGCAGCCCCCATGAGGGTGGTGGCTACACCTTC. This chain uses TRBV5-4 with TRBJ1-2; D is unclear. CDR3 length: 13 residues. Between the trimmed V and J ends, which lost 4 bases and 7 bases, there was a span of 14 bases. CDR1 and CDR2 from the germline V gene are SGHNT and YYREEE (reference sequence).

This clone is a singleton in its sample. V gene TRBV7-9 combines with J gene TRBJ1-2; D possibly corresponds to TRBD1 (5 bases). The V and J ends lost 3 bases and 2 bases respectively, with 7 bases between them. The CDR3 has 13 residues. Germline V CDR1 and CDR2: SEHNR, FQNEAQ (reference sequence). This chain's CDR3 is CASSLGGNYGYTF. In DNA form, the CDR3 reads TGTGCCAGCAGCTTGGGGGGGAACTATGGCTACACCTTC.

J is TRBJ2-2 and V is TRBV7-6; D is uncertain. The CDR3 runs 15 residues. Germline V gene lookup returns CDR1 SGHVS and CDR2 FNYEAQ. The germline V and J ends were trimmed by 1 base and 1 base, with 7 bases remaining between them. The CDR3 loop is CASSLVAGNTGELFF. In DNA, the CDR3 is TGTGCCAGCAGCTTAGTGGCCGGGAACACCGGGGAGCTGTTTTTT.

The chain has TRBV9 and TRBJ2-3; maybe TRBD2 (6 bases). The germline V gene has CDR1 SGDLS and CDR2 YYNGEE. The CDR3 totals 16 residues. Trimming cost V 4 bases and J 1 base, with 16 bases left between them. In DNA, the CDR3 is TGTGCCAGCAGCCCTGAGGACTACGCGGGCACAGATACGCAGTATTTT. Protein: CASSPEDYAGTDTQYF. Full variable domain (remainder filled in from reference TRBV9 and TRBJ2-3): DSGVTQTPKHLITATGQRVTLRCSPRSGDLSVYWYQQSLDQGLQFLIQYYNGEERAKGNILERFSAQQFPDLHSELNLSSLELGDSALYFCASSPEDYAGTDTQYFGPGTRLTVL.

Here the CDR3 reads CATSVDSNEKLFF. CDR3 nucleotide sequence: TGTGCCACCTCGGTGGACAGTAATGAAAAACTGTTTTTT. The chain employs TRBV7-2 and TRBJ1-4, with D maybe TRBD1 (6 bases). With 10 bases removed from V and 4 bases from J, the gap between germline ends came to 13 bases. The germline V gene encodes CDR1 SGHTA and CDR2 FQGNSA. This CDR3 contains 13 residues.

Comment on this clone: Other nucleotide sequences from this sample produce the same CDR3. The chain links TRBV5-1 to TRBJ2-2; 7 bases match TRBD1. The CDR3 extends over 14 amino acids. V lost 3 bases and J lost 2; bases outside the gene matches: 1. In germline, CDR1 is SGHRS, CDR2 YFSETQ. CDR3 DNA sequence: TGCGCCAGCAGCTGGACAGGTAACACCGGGGAGCTGTTTTTT. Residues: CASSWTGNTGELFF.

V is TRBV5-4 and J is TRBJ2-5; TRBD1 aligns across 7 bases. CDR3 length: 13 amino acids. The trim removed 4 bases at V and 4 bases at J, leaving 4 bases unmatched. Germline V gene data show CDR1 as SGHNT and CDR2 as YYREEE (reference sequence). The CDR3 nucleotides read TGTGCCAGCAGCACGACAGGGCTAGAGACCCAGTACTTC. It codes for CASSTTGLETQYF.

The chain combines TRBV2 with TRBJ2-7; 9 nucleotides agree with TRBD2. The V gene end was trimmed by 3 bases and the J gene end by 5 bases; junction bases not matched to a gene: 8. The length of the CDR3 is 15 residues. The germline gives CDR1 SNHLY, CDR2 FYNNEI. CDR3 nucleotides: TGTGCCAGCAGTGAGCGGGGGACTAGCTTCCACGAGCAGTACTTC. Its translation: CASSERGTSFHEQYF.

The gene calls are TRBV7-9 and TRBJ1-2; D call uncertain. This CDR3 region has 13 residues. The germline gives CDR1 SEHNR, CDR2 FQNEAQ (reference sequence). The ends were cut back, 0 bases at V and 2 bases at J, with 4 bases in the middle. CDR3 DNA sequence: TGTGCCAGCAGCTTAGCCAAGAACTATGGCTACACCTTC. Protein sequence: CASSLAKNYGYTF.

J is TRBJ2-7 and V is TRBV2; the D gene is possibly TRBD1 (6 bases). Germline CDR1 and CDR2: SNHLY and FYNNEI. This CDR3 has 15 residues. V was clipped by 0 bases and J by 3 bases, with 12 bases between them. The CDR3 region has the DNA TGTGCCAGCAGTGAAGCGCGTTCAGGGGTCTACGAGCAGTACTTC. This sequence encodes CASSEARSGVYEQYF. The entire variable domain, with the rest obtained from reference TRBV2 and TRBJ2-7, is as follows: EPEVTQTPSHQVTQMGQEVILRCVPISNHLYFYWYRQILGQKVEFLVSFYNNEISEKSEIFDDQFSVERPDGSNFTLKIRSTKLEDSAMYFCASSEARSGVYEQYFGPGTRLTVT.

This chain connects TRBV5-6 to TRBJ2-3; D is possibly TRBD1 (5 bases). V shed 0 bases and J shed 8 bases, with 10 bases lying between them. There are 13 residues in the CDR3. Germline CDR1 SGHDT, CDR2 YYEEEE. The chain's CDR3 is CASSLVTGGTQYF. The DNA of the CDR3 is TGTGCCAGCAGCTTGGTAACAGGCGGTACGCAGTATTTT.

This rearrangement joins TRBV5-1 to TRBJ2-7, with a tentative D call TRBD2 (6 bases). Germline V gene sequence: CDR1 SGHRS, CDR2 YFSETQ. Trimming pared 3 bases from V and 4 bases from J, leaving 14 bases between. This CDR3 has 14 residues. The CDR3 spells CASSYGGDAYEQYF. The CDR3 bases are TGCGCCAGCAGCTACGGAGGGGACGCTTACGAGCAGTACTTC.